Each of the 9 T cell receptor beta chains below was sequenced from the same sample in a study of T cell changes during pregnancy in multiple sclerosis (dated by TCRdb to the late 2010s). The method was the immunoSEQ multiplex PCR assay. TCRdb limited this immuneACCESS table to in-frame rearrangements with V and J called. A share of clones is missing; checked studies link under half to unresolved V genes, and the rest is unexplained. The sample yields tens of thousands of clones; more than 85% were counted once. Under 0.35% of the sample lies in the top ten. This specimen consisted of CD4+ T cells from peripheral blood mononuclear cells, obtained in the third trimester of pregnancy. These TCRs come from a female donor in good health, enrolled as a control in a pregnancy study.

The CDR3 loop reads CASSFGGNTEAFF. The CDR3 DNA reads as TGTGCCAGCAGCTTCGGAGGGAACACTGAAGCTTTCTTT. This chain uses TRBV7-3 with TRBJ1-1; no clear D gene. The CDR3 is made up of 13 amino acids. The germline V gene encodes CDR1 SGHTA and CDR2 FQGTGA. Between the trimmed V and J ends, which lost 3 bases and 1 base, there was a span of 6 bases. Together with reference TRBV7-3 and TRBJ1-1, the CDR3 gives the full variable domain: GAGVSQTPSNKVTEKGKYVELRCDPISGHTALYWYRQSLGQGPEFLIYFQGTGAADDSGLPNDRFFAVRPEGSVSTLKIQRTERGDSAVYLCASSFGGNTEAFFGQGTRLTVV.

CDR3 loop: CASRTAGGPYNEQFF. DNA of the CDR3: TGTGCCAGCAGGACAGCGGGGGGGCCTTACAATGAGCAGTTCTTC. This chain uses TRBV5-8 with TRBJ2-1, with TRBD2 matching 10 bases. The CDR3 extends over 15 amino acids. Germline values: CDR1 SGHTS, CDR2 YDEGEE. Trimming took 5 bases from V and 4 from J; bases not matched to a gene: 6.

The CDR3 nucleotides read TGCGCCAGCAGTCTATCCCCCAAAGATACGCAGTATTTT. Its translation: CASSLSPKDTQYF. The rearrangement uses TRBV5-1 and TRBJ2-3; the D is unclear. The CDR3 length is 13 residues. Per the germline V gene, CDR1 is SGHRS and CDR2 is YFSETQ. V lost 5 bases and J lost 5, with 12 bases in between.

This chain links TRBV4-2 with TRBJ1-4; D call uncertain. Germline V gene data show CDR1 as LGHNA and CDR2 as YNFKEQ. Trimming shortened V by 0 bases and J by 4 bases, and 9 bases separated the two germline ends. This CDR3 region has 15 residues. Written as DNA, the CDR3 is TGTGCCAGCAGCCAAGATTGGCAGGTTAATGAAAAACTGTTTTTT. Residues: CASSQDWQVNEKLFF.

V gene TRBV6-5 combines with J gene TRBJ2-7, with 8 nucleotides matching TRBD2. The CDR3 spans 14 residues. V lost 8 bases to trimming and J lost 0 bases; unmatched junction nucleotides: 6. Per germline, CDR1 MNHEY and CDR2 SVGAGI. The CDR3 is CASAGGGLSYEQYF. DNA for the CDR3: TGTGCCAGCGCGGGCGGGGGGCTCTCCTACGAGCAGTACTTC.

The chain uses TRBV19 and TRBJ2-7; no firm D call. Germline V gene lookup returns CDR1 LNHDA and CDR2 SQIVND (reference sequence). Trimming stripped 2 bases from V and 2 bases from J, with 13 bases between. The length of the CDR3 is 15 residues. CDR3 DNA sequence: TGTGCCAGTAGTATATCGGGTGCCTACCCCTACGAGCAGTACTTC. Residues: CASSISGAYPYEQYF.

The chain has TRBV7-8 and TRBJ1-5; TRBD1 agrees at 7 bases. CDR3 length equals 15 residues. After removal of 5 bases from V and 12 bases from J, the junction contained 16 bases not matched to a gene. The germline V gene has CDR1 SGHVS and CDR2 FQNEAQ. Here the CDR3 DNA reads TGTGCCAGCAGCATTGGGGGGACAGCCCCACACTTCCAGCATTTT. Translating gives CASSIGGTAPHFQHF. The whole variable domain, remainder taken from reference TRBV7-8 and TRBJ1-5, is GAGVSQSPRYKVAKRGQDVALRCDPISGHVSLFWYQQALGQGPEFLTYFQNEAQLDKSGLPSDRFFAERPEGSVSTLKIQRTQQEDSAVYLCASSIGGTAPHFQHFGDGTRLSIL.

Here the CDR3 reads CASSPSGGLYGYTF. CDR3 sequence (DNA): TGTGCCAGTAGTCCCTCCGGGGGGCTCTATGGCTACACCTTC. The rearrangement joins TRBV19 to TRBJ1-2; a weak D match, TRBD1 (6 bases). The CDR3 sequence is 14 residues long. In germline, CDR1 is LNHDA, CDR2 SQIVND (reference sequence). Between the trimmed V and J ends, which lost 5 bases and 4 bases, there was a span of 14 bases. Full variable domain (remainder filled in from reference TRBV19 and TRBJ1-2): DGGITQSPKYLFRKEGQNVTLSCEQNLNHDAMYWYRQDPGQGLRLIYYSQIVNDFQKGDIAEGYSVSREKKESFPLTVTSAQKNPTAFYLCASSPSGGLYGYTFGSGTRLTVV.

The CDR3 DNA is TGTGCCAGCAGCCGTACGAACACCGGGGAGCTGTTTTTT. It yields the protein CASSRTNTGELFF. The V call is TRBV7-3, the J call TRBJ2-2, with no clear D. V was cut by 5 bases and J by 0 bases, with 4 bases left in between. Germline lookup yields CDR1 SGHTA and CDR2 FQGTGA. This CDR3 is built from 13 residues.